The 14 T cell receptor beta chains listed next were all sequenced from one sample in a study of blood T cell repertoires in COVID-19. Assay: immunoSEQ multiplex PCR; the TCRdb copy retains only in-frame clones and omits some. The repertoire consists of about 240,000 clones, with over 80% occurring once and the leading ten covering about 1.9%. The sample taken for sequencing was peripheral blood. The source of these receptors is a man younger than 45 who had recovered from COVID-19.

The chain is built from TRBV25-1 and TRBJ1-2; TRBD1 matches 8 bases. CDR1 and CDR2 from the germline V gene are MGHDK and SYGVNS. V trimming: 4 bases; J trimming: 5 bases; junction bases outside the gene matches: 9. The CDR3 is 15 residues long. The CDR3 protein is CASSAYRGGPYGYTF. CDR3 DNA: TGTGCCAGCAGTGCGTACAGGGGGGGGCCATATGGCTACACCTTC.

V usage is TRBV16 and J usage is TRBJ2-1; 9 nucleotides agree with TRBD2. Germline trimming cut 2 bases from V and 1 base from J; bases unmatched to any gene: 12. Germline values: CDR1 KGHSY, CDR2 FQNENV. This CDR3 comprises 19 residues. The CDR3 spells CASSQASGEITNSYNEQFF. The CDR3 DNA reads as TGTGCCAGCAGCCAAGCTAGCGGGGAGATTACCAATTCCTACAATGAGCAGTTCTTC. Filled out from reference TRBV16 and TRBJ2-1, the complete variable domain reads GEEVAQTPKHLVRGEGQKAKLYCAPIKGHSYVFWYQQVLKNEFKFLISFQNENVFDETGMPKERFSAKCLPNSPCSLEIQATKLEDSAVYFCASSQASGEITNSYNEQFFGPGTRLTVL.

This CDR3 reads CASSKVEGSPWEQYF. The DNA of the CDR3 is TGTGCCAGCAGCAAAGTGGAGGGATCACCATGGGAGCAGTACTTC. The chain recombines TRBV21-1 with TRBJ2-7; the D call of TRBD2 is as the table states it, not checked on the DNA. TRBV21-1 is described as a pseudogene. This CDR3 is 15 amino acids long.

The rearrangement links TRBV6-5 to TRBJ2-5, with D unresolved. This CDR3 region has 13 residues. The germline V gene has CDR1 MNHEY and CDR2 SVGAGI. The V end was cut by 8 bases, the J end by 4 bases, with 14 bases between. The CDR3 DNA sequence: TGTGCCAGCTCCCTATCACCCGGAGAGACCCAGTACTTC. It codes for CASSLSPGETQYF.

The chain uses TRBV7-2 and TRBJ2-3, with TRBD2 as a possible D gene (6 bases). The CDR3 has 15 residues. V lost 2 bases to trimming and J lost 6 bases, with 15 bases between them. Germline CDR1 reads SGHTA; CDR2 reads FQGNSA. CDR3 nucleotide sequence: TGTGCCAGCAGCTTATTCGGCGGGGCGGCCGATACGCAGTATTTT. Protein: CASSLFGGAADTQYF.

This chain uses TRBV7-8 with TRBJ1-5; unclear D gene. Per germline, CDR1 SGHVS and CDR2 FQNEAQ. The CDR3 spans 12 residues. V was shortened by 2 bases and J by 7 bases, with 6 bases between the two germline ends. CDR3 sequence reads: CASSLRGQPQHF. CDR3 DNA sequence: TGTGCCAGCAGCTTAAGAGGCCAGCCCCAGCATTTT.

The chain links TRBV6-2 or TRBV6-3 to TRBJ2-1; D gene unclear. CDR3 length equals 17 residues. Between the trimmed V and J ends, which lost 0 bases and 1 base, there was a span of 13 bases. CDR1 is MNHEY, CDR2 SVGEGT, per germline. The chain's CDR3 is CASSYSRGQVSYNEQFF. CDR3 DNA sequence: TGTGCCAGCAGTTACTCGCGAGGCCAAGTGTCCTACAATGAGCAGTTCTTC.

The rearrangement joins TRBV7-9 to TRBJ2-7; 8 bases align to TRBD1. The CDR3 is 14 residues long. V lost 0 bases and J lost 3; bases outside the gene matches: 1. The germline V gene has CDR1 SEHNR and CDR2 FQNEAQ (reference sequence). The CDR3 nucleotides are TGTGCCAGCAGCTTAGCCGGGACAGGCTACGAGCAGTACTTC. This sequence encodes CASSLAGTGYEQYF.

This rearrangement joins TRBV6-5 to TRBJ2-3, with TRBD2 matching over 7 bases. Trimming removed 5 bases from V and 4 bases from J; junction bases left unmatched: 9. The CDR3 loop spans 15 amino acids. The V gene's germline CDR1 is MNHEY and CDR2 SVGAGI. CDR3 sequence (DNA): TGTGCCAGCAGTCCCGAAGCGGGGTCGGCAGATACGCAGTATTTT. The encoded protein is CASSPEAGSADTQYF.

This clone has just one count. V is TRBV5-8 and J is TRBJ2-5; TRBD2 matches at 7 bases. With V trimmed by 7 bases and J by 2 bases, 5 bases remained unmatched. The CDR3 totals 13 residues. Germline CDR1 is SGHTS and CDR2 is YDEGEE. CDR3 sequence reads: CASQRGLQETQYF. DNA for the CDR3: TGTGCCAGCCAGCGGGGCTTACAAGAGACCCAGTACTTC.

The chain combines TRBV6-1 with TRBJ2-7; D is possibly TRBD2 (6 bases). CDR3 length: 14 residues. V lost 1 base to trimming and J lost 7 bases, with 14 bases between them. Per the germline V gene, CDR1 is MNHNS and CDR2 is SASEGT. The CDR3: CASSEGRDSGEQYV. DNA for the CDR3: TGTGCCAGCAGTGAAGGTAGGGACTCGGGAGAGCAGTACGTC.

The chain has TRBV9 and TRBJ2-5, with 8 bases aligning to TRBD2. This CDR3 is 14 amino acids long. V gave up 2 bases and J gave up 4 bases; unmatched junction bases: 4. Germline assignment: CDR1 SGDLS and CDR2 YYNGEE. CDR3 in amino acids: CASSVRGGIETQYF. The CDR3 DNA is TGTGCCAGCAGCGTCCGCGGGGGGATAGAGACCCAGTACTTC.

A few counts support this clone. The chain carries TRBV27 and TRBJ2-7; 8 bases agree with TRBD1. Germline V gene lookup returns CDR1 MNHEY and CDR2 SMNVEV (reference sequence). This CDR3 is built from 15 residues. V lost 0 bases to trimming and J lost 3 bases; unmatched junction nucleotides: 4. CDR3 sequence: CASSLSGTGLYEQYV. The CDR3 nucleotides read TGTGCCAGCAGTTTATCGGGGACAGGACTCTACGAGCAGTACGTC.

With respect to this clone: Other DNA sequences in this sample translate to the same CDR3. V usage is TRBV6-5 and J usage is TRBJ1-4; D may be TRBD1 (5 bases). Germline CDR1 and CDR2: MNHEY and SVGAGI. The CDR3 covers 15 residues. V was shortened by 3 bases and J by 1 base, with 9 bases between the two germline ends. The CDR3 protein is CASSYSGGTNEKLFF. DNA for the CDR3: TGTGCCAGCAGTTATTCCGGGGGAACTAATGAAAAACTGTTTTTT.